These 15 T cell receptor beta chains originate from one sample sequenced in a study of blood T cell repertoires in COVID-19. The repertoire was sequenced with immunoSEQ multiplex PCR; TCRdb's copy has only in-frame clones and lacks some. The sample lists some 70,000 clones, approximately 79% occurring once. Sequenced input: peripheral blood. These receptors all stem from a woman in her forties or fifties with acute or convalescent COVID-19.

The genes are TRBV19 and TRBJ2-5; possible D gene TRBD1, 5 bases. The CDR3 consists of 14 residues. The V and J ends lost 5 bases and 4 bases respectively, with 14 bases between them. Germline assignment: CDR1 LNHDA and CDR2 SQIVND (reference sequence). The CDR3 DNA follows: TGTGCCAGTAGTTTCCAGGGTTCGTCAGAGACCCAGTACTTC. Amino acid sequence: CASSFQGSSETQYF.

This chain joins TRBV12-5 and TRBJ2-1, with TRBD2 matching 8 bases. V gave up 5 bases and J gave up 0 bases; unmatched junction bases: 3. The germline V gene has CDR1 LGHNT and CDR2 FRNRAP. This CDR3 is built from 15 residues. The CDR3 DNA follows: TGTGCTAGTGGTCCCGGGACTAGCTCCTACAATGAGCAGTTCTTC. Amino acid sequence: CASGPGTSSYNEQFF.

This rearrangement joins TRBV28 to TRBJ2-1; TRBD2 agrees at 10 bases. The CDR3 spans 15 residues. Germline V gene data show CDR1 as MDHEN and CDR2 as SYDVKM. V lost 3 bases, J lost 8 bases, and 7 bases stayed unmatched. The CDR3 is CASSFLVAGGDEQFF. The CDR3 DNA follows: TGTGCCAGCAGTTTCTTGGTAGCGGGAGGAGATGAGCAGTTCTTC.

This clone was counted only a few times. This chain links TRBV7-2 with TRBJ1-2; unclear D gene. Germline CDR1 is SGHTA and CDR2 is FQGNSA. CDR3 length: 15 residues. Trimming shortened V by 1 base and J by 5 bases, and 14 bases separated the two germline ends. CDR3 nucleotide sequence: TGTGCCAGCAGCTTAGAGCCGACTGGAGGTTATGGCTACACCTTC. This translates into CASSLEPTGGYGYTF.

This clone was seen just once. The chain is built from TRBV18 and TRBJ2-1, with 11 bases aligning to TRBD2. V lost 3 bases, J lost 1 base, and 5 bases stayed unmatched. The length of the CDR3 is 17 residues. Germline CDR1 KGHSH, CDR2 LQKENI. This CDR3 is CASSPLTSGSSYNEQFF. The CDR3 DNA is TGTGCCAGCTCACCCCTCACTAGCGGGAGTTCCTACAATGAGCAGTTCTTC.

This clone was recorded only once. The CDR3 DNA is TGTGCCAGCAGCTGGGACAAGTATAGCAATCAGCCCCAGCATTTT. Amino acid sequence: CASSWDKYSNQPQHF. J is TRBJ1-5 and V is TRBV6-5; D perhaps matches TRBD1 (6 bases). CDR3 length equals 15 residues. The V end was cut by 6 bases, the J end by 0 bases, with 12 bases between. The germline V gene encodes CDR1 MNHEY and CDR2 SVGAGI.

The chain is built from TRBV7-2 and TRBJ1-3; D is unresolved. CDR1 and CDR2 (germline): SGHTA, FQGNSA. The CDR3 extends over 13 amino acids. Trimming took 3 bases from V and 4 from J, leaving 7 bases between them. CDR3 region: CASSFGFGNTIYF. The DNA for the CDR3 is TGTGCCAGCAGCTTCGGTTTCGGAAACACCATATATTTT.

This clone was counted once. V usage is TRBV11-2 and J usage is TRBJ2-2; D may be TRBD1 (5 bases). Germline assignment: CDR1 SGHAT and CDR2 FQNNGV. The CDR3 is made up of 14 amino acids. Trimming removed 5 bases from V and 5 bases from J, with 12 bases in between. The CDR3 region has the DNA TGTGCCAGCAGCAGTAACAGGCGGACCGGGGAGCTGTTTTTT. Amino acids: CASSSNRRTGELFF.

The chain links TRBV30 to TRBJ1-1; a weak D match, TRBD1 (5 bases). There are 14 residues in the CDR3. Looked up from germline, CDR1 is GTSNPN and CDR2 is SVGIG (reference sequence). V shed 0 bases and J shed 6 bases, with 14 bases lying between them. The CDR3 protein is CAWSVRGGPPEAFF. The CDR3 DNA reads as TGTGCCTGGAGTGTACGGGGGGGACCACCTGAAGCTTTCTTT.

This clone was found a few times. The rearrangement uses TRBV12-3 or TRBV12-4 and TRBJ1-1; TRBD1 aligns across 8 bases. This CDR3 has 13 residues. Unmatched junction bases numbered 4, after V lost 6 bases and J lost 4 bases. Here the CDR3 reads CASRRTGTTEAFF. The CDR3 DNA reads TGTGCCAGCAGGAGGACAGGGACCACTGAAGCTTTCTTT.

This clone is a singleton in its sample. The chain employs TRBV13 and TRBJ1-6; D is possibly TRBD1 (6 bases). The length of the CDR3 is 15 residues. V lost 3 bases and J lost 6, with 12 bases in between. CDR1 PRHDT and CDR2 FYEKMQ come from the germline V gene (reference sequence). DNA of the CDR3: TGTGCCAGCAGCTTCACCGGGACATCTAATTCACCCCTCCACTTT. Protein sequence: CASSFTGTSNSPLHF.

This sequence joins TRBV3-1 (or the pseudogene TRBV3-2) and TRBJ2-1, with D perhaps TRBD2 (5 bases). Per germline, CDR1 LGHDT and CDR2 YNNKEL (reference sequence). V was shortened by 0 bases and J by 4 bases, with 19 bases between the two germline ends. The CDR3 is made up of 18 amino acids. The CDR3 protein is CASSQENGKGTLYNEQFF. Written as DNA, the CDR3 is TGTGCCAGCAGCCAAGAAAACGGGAAAGGAACTCTTTACAATGAGCAGTTCTTC.

This chain joins TRBV5-1 and TRBJ1-1; no clear D gene. The ends were cut back, 5 bases at V and 7 bases at J, with 18 bases in the middle. The CDR3 spans 14 residues. The germline gives CDR1 SGHRS, CDR2 YFSETQ. The chain's CDR3 is CASSLSVGVNEAFF. CDR3 in DNA: TGCGCCAGCAGTCTGAGTGTGGGCGTTAATGAAGCTTTCTTT. Looking up the rest from reference TRBV5-1 and TRBJ1-1 gives the full variable domain: KAGVTQTPRYLIKTRGQQVTLSCSPISGHRSVSWYQQTPGQGLQFLFEYFSETQRNKGNFPGRFSGRQFSNSRSEMNVSTLELGDSALYLCASSLSVGVNEAFFGQGTRLTVV.

On this clone: A junction boundary mismatches the germline segment, possibly from a read error. J is TRBJ2-7 and V is TRBV29-1, with D uncertain. The CDR3 sequence is 12 residues long. Germline lookup yields CDR1 SQVTM and CDR2 ANQGSEA. The CDR3 DNA reads as TGCAGCGTTAAAGACGGTTCCTACGAGCAGTACTTC. This codes for CSVKDGSYEQYF.

This clone was observed once. This rearrangement joins TRBV27 to TRBJ1-2; 12 nucleotides line up with TRBD1. The CDR3 sequence is 15 residues long. In germline, CDR1 is MNHEY, CDR2 SMNVEV (reference sequence). V shed 3 bases and J 8 bases; nucleotides not matched to a gene: 7. This CDR3 reads CASSFQQGQGAGYTF. The CDR3 DNA reads TGTGCCAGCAGTTTTCAACAGGGACAGGGGGCCGGCTACACCTTC.